This T cell receptor beta chain was captured in a study of T cells after yellow fever vaccination. General observations from the study: The CD4 compartment and the CD8 compartment contained a small share of clonotypes in common.

A single record per CDR3 protein comes from TCRdb applying MiXCR to the 5' RACE reads. The sample records under 200,000 distinct CDR3 sequences, 6% to 7.5% being singletons. This clonotype is categorized as medium-sized. Its antigen is unidentified. The CDR3 covers 14 residues. Germline V gives CDR1 SGHRS, CDR2 YFSETQ. This TCR was recovered from a man between 18 and 35 years old who received the YFV17D yellow fever vaccine. The sample in question was CD4+ T cells sorted from PBMCs, obtained 5 days after the first yellow fever vaccination. The chain recombines TRBV5-1 with TRBJ2-7, with 8 bases aligning to TRBD1. CDR3 bases: TGCGCCAGCAGCTTGACCTCCGGGACAGGCACATTGTTCGTC. Residues: CASSLTSGTGTLFV.